This T cell receptor (beta chain) was recovered during a study of CD8 T cells in ankylosing spondylitis. TCRdb called the 5' RACE reads again in MiXCR, with one record for every CDR3 protein. Here the sample spans about 150,000 distinct CDR3 sequences, 25% to 35% being singletons. This clonotype was observed at least ten times. This CDR3 region has 18 residues. CDR1 and CDR2 (germline): MGHDK, SYGVNS. With 5 bases clipped from V and 4 bases from J, the junction kept 16 bases outside the gene matches. The gene calls are TRBV25-1 and TRBJ2-5; 10 bases fit TRBD2. The TCR sequence derives from a male donor with ankylosing spondylitis. Material: synovial fluid, either unsorted or a sorted T cell fraction (not recorded which). The CDR3 spells CASSPGQFSSGSTETQYF. CDR3 nucleotide sequence: TGTGCCAGCAGTCCCGGACAGTTTTCTAGCGGGAGCACAGAGACCCAGTACTTC.